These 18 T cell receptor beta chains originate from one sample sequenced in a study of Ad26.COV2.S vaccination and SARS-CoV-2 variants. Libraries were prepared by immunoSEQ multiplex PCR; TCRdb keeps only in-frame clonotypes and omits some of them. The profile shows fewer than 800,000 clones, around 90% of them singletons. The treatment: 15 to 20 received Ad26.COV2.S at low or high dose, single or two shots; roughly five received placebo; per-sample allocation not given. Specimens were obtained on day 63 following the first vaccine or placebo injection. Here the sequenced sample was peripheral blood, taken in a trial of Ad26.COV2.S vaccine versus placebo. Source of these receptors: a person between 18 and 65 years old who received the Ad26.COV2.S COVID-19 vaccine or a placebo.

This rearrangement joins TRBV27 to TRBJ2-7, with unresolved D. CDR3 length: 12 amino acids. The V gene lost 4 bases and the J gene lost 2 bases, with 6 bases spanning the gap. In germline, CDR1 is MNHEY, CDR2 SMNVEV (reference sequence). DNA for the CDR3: TGTGCCAGCAGTTCCAGCCCCTACGAGCAGTACTTC. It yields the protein CASSSSPYEQYF.

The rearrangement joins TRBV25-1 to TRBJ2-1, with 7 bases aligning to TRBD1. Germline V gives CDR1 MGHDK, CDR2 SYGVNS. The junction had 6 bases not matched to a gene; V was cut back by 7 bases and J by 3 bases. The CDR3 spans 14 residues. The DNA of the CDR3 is TGTGCCAGCACACGACAGGGAGTCTACAATGAGCAGTTCTTC. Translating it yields CASTRQGVYNEQFF.

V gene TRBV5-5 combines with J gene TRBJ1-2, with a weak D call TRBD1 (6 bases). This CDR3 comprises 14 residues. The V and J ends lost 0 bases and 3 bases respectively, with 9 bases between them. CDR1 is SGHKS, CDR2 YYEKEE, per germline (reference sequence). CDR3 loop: CASSLVPGDYGYTF. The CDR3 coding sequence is TGTGCCAGCAGCTTGGTTCCAGGGGACTATGGCTACACCTTC. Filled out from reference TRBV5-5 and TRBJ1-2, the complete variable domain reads DAGVTQSPTHLIKTRGQQVTLRCSPISGHKSVSWYQQVLGQGPQFIFQYYEKEERGRGNFPDRFSARQFPNYSSELNVNALLLGDSALYLCASSLVPGDYGYTFGSGTRLTVV.

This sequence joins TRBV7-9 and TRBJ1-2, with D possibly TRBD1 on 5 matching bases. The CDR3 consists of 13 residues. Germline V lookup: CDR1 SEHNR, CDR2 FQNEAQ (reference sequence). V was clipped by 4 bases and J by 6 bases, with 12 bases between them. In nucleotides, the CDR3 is TGTGCCAGCAGCTCCTCGGGGGAGGATGGCTACACCTTC. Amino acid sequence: CASSSSGEDGYTF.

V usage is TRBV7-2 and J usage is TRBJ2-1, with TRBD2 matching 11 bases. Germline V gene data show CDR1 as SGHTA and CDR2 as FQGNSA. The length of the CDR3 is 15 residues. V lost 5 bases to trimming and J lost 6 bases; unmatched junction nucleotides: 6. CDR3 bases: TGTGCCAGCAGCACTAGCGGGAGAGAGGTCAATGAGCAGTTCTTC. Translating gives CASSTSGREVNEQFF.

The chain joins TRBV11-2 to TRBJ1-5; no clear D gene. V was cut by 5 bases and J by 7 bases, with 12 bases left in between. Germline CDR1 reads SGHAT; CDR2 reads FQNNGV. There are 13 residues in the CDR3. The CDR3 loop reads CASSIGMGQPQHF. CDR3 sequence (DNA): TGTGCCAGCAGCATAGGGATGGGACAGCCCCAGCATTTT.

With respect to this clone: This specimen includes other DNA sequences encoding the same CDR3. The CDR3, as DNA: TGCGCCAGCAGCTTGGAGGGGGGGTCACCCCTCCACTTT. As protein: CASSLEGGSPLHF. J is TRBJ1-6 and V is TRBV5-1; possibly TRBD1 for D (6 bases). The ends were cut back, 0 bases at V and 10 bases at J, with 8 bases in the middle. CDR1 and CDR2 (germline): SGHRS, YFSETQ. This CDR3 has 13 amino acids.

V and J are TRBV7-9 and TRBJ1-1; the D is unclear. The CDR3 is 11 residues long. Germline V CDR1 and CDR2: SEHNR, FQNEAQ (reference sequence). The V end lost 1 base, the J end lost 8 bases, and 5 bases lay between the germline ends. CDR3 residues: CASSLGHEAFF. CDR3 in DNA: TGTGCCAGCAGCTTAGGCCACGAAGCTTTCTTT. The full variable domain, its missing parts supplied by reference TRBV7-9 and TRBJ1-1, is DTGVSQNPRHKITKRGQNVTFRCDPISEHNRLYWYRQTLGQGPEFLTYFQNEAQLEKSRLLSDRFSAERPKGSFSTLEIQRTEQGDSAMYLCASSLGHEAFFGQGTRLTVV.

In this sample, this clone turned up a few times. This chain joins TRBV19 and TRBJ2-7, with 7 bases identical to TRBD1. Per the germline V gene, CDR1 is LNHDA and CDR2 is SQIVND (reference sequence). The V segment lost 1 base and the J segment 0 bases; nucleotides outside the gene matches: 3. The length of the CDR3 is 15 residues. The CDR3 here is CASSIVGQDSYEQYF. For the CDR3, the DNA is TGTGCCAGTAGTATAGTAGGACAGGACTCCTACGAGCAGTACTTC.

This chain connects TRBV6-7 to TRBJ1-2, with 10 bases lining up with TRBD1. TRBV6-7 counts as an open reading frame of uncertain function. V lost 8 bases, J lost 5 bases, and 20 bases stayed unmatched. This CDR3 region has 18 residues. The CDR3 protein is CASVGGTGASSLAYGYTF. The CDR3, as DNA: TGTGCCAGCGTAGGGGGGACAGGGGCGTCTTCATTGGCTTATGGCTACACCTTC.

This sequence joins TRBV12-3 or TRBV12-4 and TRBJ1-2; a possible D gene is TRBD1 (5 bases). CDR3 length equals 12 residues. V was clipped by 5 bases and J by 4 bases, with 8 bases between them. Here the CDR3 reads CASSPQVYGYTF. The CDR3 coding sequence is TGTGCCAGCAGTCCACAGGTCTATGGCTACACCTTC.

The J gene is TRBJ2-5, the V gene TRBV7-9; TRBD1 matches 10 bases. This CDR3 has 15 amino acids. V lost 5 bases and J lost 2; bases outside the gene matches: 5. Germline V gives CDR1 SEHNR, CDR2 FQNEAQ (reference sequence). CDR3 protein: CASSPRDRGQETQYF. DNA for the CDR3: TGTGCCAGCAGCCCCAGGGACAGGGGACAAGAGACCCAGTACTTC.

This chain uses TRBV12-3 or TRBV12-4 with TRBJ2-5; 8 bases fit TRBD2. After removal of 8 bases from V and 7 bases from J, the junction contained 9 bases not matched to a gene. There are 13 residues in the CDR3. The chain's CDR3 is CASSGGGSGTQYF. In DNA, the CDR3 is TGTGCCAGCTCTGGCGGGGGGTCGGGGACCCAGTACTTC.

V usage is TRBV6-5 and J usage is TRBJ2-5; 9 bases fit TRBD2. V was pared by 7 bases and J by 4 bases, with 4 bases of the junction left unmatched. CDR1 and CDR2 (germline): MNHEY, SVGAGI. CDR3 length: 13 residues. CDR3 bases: TGTGCCAGCACCTTAGCGGGAGCAGAGACCCAGTACTTC. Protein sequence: CASTLAGAETQYF.

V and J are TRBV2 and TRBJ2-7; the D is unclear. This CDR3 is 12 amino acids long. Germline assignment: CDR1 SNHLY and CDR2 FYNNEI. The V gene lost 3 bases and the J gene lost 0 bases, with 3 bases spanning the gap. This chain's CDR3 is CASSDLSYEQYF. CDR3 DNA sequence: TGTGCCAGCAGTGACCTCTCCTACGAGCAGTACTTC.

CDR3 coding DNA: TGTGCTAGTGGCCCCGGACAGGGTATCTCCGAAAGGGGAACCCAGTACTTC. Protein product: CASGPGQGISERGTQYF. The V and J genes are TRBV12-5 and TRBJ2-5; 8 bases align to TRBD1. Trimming at V came to 6 bases and at J to 8 bases, leaving 20 bases not matched to a gene. Germline CDR1 reads LGHNT; CDR2 reads FRNRAP. The CDR3 has 17 amino acids. The full variable domain, with the rest looked up from reference TRBV12-5 and TRBJ2-5, is DARVTQTPRHKVTEMGQEVTMRCQPILGHNTVFWYRQTMMQGLELLAYFRNRAPLDDSGMPKDRFSAEMPDATLATLKIQPSEPRDSAVYFCASGPGQGISERGTQYFGPGTRLLVL.

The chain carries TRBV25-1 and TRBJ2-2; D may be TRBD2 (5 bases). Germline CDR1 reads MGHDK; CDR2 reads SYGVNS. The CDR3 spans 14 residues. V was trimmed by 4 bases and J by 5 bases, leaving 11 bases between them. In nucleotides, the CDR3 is TGTGCCAGCAGTGGGGCCCGGGGTACCGGGGAGCTGTTTTTT. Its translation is CASSGARGTGELFF.

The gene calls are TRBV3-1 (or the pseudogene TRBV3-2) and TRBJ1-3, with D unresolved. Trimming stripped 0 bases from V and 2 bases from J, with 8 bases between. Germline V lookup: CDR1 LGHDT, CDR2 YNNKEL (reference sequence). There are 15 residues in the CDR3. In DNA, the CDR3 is TGTGCCAGCAGCCAAGATCACGGGACTGGAAACACCATATATTTT. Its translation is CASSQDHGTGNTIYF.